This TCR beta chain emerged from a study of beta chain features in type 1 diabetes. This clone was recorded many times. Expressed TCRB transcripts got sequenced, as all isolated RNA was reverse transcribed. Sequencing was performed with immunoSEQ multiplex PCR; in TCRdb, only in-frame clones are kept and a portion is missing. The data show 250,000 to 300,000 clones, about 8% seen once. This TCR derives from a woman in her late teens or twenties in good health. Sequenced material: central memory CD4+ T cells from blood.

The CDR3 protein is CASTLPAAGQGHEQYV. The CDR3 region has the DNA TGTGCCAGCACCCTACCCGCCGCGGGACAGGGCCACGAGCAGTACGTC. The chain carries TRBV21-1 and TRBJ2-7; the table calls TRBD1, which could not be checked here. TRBV21-1 is recorded as a pseudogene. The CDR3 has 16 amino acids.